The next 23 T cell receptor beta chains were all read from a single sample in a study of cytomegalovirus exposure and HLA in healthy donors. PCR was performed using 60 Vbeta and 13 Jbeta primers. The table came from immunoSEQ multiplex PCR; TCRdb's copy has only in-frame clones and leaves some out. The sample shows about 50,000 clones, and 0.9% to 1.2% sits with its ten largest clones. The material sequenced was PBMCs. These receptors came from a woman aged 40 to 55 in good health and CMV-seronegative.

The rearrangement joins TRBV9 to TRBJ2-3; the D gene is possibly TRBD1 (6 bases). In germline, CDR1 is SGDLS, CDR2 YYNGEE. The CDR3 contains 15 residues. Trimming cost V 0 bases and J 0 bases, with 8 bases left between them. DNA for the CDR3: TGTGCCAGCAGCGTAGAGGGGGAAAGCACAGATACGCAGTATTTT. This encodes CASSVEGESTDTQYF.

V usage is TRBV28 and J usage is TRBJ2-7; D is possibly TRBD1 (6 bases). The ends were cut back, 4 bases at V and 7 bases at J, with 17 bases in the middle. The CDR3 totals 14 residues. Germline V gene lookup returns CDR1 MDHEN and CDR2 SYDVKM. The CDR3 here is CASSSQGSASEQYF. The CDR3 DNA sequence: TGTGCCAGCAGTTCCCAGGGGTCGGCGAGTGAGCAGTACTTC.

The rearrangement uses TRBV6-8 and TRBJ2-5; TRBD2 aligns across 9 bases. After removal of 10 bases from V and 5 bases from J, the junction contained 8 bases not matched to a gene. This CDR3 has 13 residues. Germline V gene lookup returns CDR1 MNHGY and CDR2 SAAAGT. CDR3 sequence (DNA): TGTGCCATCCCTGGACTAGCGCGGGAGACCCAGTACTTC. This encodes CAIPGLARETQYF.

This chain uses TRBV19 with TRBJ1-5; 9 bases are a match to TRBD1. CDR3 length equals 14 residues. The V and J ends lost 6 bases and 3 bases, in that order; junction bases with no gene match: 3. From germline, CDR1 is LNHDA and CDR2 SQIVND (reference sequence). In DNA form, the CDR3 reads TGTGCCAGTAGAGACAGGGGGGTCAATCAGCCCCAGCATTTT. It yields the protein CASRDRGVNQPQHF.

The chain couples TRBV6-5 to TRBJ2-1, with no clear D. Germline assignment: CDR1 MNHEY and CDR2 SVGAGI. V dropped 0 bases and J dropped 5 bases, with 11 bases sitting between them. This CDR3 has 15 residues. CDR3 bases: TGTGCCAGCAGTTACTCATCAGGATACGACAATGAGCAGTTCTTC. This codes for CASSYSSGYDNEQFF.

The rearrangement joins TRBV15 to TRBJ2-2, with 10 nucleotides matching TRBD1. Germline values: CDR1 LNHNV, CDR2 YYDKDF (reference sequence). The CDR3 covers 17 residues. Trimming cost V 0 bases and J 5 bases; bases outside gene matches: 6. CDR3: CATSRDYGTGATGELFF. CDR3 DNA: TGTGCCACCAGCAGAGATTACGGGACAGGGGCTACCGGGGAGCTGTTTTTT.

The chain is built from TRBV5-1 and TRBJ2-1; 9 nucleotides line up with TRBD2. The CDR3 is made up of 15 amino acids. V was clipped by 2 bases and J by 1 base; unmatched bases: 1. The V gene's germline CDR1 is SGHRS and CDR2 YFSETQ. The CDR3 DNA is TGCGCCAGCAGCTTCCTAGCGGGATCCTACAATGAGCAGTTCTTC. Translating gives CASSFLAGSYNEQFF.

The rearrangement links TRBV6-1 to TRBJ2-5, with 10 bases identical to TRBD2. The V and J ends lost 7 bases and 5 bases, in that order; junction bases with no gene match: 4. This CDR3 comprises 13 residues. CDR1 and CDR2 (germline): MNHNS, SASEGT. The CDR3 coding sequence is TGTGCCAGCACCCTTAGCGGGAGGGAGACCCAGTACTTC. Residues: CASTLSGRETQYF.

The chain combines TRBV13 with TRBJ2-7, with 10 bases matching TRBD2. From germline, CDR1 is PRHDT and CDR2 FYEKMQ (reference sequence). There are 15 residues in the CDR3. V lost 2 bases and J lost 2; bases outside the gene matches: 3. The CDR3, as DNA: TGTGCCAGCAGCTTAAGGACTAGCGGACCCTACGAGCAGTACTTC. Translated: CASSLRTSGPYEQYF.

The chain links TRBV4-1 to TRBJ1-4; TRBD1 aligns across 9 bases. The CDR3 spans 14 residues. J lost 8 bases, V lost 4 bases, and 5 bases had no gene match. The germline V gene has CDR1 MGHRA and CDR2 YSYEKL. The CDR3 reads CASSPGTGREKLFF. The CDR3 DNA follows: TGCGCCAGCAGCCCGGGGACAGGGCGGGAAAAACTGTTTTTT.

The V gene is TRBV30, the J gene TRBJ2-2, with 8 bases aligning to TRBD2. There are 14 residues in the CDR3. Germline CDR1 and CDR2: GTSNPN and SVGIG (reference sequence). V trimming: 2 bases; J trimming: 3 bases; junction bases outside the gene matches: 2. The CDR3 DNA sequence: TGTGCCTGGAGTTTCGGGGGGGACACCGGGGAGCTGTTTTTT. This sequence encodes CAWSFGGDTGELFF.

This CDR3 reads CASSDFRVSMNTEAFF. As DNA, the CDR3 is TGTGCCAGCAGCGATTTTCGCGTTTCGATGAACACTGAAGCTTTCTTT. The J gene is TRBJ1-1, the V gene TRBV9; D is unresolved. Trimming cost V 3 bases and J 0 bases, with 15 bases left between them. Germline CDR1 and CDR2: SGDLS and YYNGEE. The CDR3 spans 16 residues.

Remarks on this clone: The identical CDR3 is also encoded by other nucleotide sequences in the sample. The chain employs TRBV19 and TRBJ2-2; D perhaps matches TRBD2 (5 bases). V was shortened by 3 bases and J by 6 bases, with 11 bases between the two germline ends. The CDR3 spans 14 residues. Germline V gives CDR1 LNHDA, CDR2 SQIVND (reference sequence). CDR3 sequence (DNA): TGTGCCAGTAGTATCCCCATGGGAGCCGGGGAGCTGTTTTTT. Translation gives CASSIPMGAGELFF. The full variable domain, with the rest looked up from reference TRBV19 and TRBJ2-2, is DGGITQSPKYLFRKEGQNVTLSCEQNLNHDAMYWYRQDPGQGLRLIYYSQIVNDFQKGDIAEGYSVSREKKESFPLTVTSAQKNPTAFYLCASSIPMGAGELFFGEGSRLTVL.

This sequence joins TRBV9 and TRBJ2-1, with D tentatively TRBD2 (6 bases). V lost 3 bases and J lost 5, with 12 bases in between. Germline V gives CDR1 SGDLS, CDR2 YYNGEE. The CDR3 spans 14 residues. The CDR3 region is CASSGRVADNEQFF. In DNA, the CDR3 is TGTGCCAGCAGCGGGAGGGTGGCCGACAATGAGCAGTTCTTC.

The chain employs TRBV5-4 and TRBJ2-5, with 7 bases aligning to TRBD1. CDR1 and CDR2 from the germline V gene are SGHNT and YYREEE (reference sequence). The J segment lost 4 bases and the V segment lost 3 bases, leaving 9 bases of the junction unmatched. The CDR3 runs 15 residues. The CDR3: CASSSIQGITETQYF. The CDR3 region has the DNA TGTGCCAGCAGCTCGATACAGGGGATCACAGAGACCCAGTACTTC.

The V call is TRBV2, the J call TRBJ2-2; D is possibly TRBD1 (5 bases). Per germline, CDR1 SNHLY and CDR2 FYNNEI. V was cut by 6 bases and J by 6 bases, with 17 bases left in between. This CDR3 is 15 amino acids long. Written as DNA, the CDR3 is TGTGCCAGCAGGGGGAAAGGCAGGGCGGCCGGGGAGCTGTTTTTT. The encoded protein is CASRGKGRAAGELFF.

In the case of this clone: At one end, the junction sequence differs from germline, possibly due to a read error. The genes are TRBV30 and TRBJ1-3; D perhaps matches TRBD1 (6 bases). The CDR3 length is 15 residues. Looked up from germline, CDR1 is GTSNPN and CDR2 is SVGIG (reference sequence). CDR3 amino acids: CAGSVRSGAGNTIYF. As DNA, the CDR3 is TGTGCCGGGAGTGTACGCTCAGGGGCTGGAAACACCATATATTTT.

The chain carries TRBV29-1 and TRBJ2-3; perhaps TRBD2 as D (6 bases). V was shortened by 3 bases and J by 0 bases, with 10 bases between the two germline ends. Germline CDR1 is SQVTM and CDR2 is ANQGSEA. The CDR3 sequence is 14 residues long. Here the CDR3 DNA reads TGCAGCGTTGAGAGAGGGAGGAGCACAGATACGCAGTATTTT. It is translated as CSVERGRSTDTQYF.

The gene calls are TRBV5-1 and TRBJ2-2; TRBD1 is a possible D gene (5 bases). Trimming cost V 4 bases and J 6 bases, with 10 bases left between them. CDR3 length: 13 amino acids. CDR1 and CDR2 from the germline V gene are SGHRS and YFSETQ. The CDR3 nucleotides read TGCGCCAGCAGCGGGCAGGGTGCCGGGGAGCTGTTTTTT. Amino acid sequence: CASSGQGAGELFF.

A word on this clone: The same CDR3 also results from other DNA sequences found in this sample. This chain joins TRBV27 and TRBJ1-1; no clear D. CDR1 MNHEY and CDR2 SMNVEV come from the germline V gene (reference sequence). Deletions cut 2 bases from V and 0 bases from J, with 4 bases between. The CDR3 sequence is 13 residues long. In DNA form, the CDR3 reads TGTGCCAGCAGTTTAGGGCTGAACACTGAAGCTTTCTTT. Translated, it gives CASSLGLNTEAFF.

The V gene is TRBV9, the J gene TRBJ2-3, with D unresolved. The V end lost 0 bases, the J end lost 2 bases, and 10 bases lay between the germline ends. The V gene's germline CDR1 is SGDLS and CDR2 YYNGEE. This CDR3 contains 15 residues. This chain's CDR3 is CASSVGERNTDTQYF. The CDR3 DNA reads TGTGCCAGCAGCGTAGGAGAGCGAAACACAGATACGCAGTATTTT.

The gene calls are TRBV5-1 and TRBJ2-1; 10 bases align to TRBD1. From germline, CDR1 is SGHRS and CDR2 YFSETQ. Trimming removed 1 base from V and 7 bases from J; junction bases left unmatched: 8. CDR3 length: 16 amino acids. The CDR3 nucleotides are TGCGCCAGCAGCTTGCTCCGGACAGGGGGAGGGAATGAGCAGTTCTTC. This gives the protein CASSLLRTGGGNEQFF. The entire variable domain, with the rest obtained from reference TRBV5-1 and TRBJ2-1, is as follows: KAGVTQTPRYLIKTRGQQVTLSCSPISGHRSVSWYQQTPGQGLQFLFEYFSETQRNKGNFPGRFSGRQFSNSRSEMNVSTLELGDSALYLCASSLLRTGGGNEQFFGPGTRLTVL.

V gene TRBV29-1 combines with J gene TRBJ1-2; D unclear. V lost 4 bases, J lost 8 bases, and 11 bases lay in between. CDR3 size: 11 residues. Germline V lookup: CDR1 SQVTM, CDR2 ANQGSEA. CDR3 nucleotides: TGCAGCGTTGGGGAGGGAGGGGGCTACACCTTC. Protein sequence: CSVGEGGGYTF.